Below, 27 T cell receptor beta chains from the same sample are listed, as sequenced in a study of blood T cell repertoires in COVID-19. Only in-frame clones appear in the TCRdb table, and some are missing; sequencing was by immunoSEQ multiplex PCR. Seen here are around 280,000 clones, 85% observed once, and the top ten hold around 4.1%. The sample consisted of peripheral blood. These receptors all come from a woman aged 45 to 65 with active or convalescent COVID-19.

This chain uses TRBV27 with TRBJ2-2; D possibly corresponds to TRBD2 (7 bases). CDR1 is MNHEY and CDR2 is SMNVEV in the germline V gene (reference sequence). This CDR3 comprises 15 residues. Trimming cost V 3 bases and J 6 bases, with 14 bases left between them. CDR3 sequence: CASSLAQGRAGELFF. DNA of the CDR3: TGTGCCAGCAGTTTGGCCCAGGGGAGGGCCGGGGAGCTGTTTTTT.

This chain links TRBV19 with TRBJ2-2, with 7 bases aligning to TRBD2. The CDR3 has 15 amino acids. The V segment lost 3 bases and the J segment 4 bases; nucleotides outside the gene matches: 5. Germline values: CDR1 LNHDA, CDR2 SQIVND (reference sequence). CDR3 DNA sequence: TGTGCCAGTAGTATTGACGGGAGGTCCACCGGGGAGCTGTTTTTT. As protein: CASSIDGRSTGELFF. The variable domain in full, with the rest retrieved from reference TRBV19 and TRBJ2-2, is DGGITQSPKYLFRKEGQNVTLSCEQNLNHDAMYWYRQDPGQGLRLIYYSQIVNDFQKGDIAEGYSVSREKKESFPLTVTSAQKNPTAFYLCASSIDGRSTGELFFGEGSRLTVL.

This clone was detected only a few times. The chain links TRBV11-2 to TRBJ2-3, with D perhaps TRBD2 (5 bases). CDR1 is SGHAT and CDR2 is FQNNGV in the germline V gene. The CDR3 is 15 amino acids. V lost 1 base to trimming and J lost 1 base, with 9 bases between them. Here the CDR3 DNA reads TGTGCCAGCAGCTTAGTACTAGAGGGCACAGATACGCAGTATTTT. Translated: CASSLVLEGTDTQYF.

The CDR3 DNA follows: TGTGCCAGCCTGGGACAGGGGTATAACTATGGCTACACCTTC. This encodes CASLGQGYNYGYTF. This chain links TRBV28 with TRBJ1-2; 10 bases fit TRBD1. CDR1 and CDR2 (germline): MDHEN, SYDVKM. The CDR3 consists of 14 residues. After removal of 8 bases from V and 1 base from J, the junction contained 4 bases not matched to a gene.

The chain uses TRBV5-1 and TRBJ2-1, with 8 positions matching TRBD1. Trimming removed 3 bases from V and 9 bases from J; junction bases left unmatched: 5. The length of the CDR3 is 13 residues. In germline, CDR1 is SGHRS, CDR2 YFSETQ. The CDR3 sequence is CASSWGTGGEQFF. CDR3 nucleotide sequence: TGCGCCAGCAGCTGGGGGACAGGCGGTGAGCAGTTCTTC.

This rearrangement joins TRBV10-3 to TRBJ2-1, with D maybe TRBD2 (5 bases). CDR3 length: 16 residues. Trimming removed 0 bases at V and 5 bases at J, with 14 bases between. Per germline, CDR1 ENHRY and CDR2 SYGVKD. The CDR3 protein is CAISESRSGGDNEQFF. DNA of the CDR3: TGTGCCATCAGTGAGTCGAGGTCAGGAGGAGACAATGAGCAGTTCTTC.

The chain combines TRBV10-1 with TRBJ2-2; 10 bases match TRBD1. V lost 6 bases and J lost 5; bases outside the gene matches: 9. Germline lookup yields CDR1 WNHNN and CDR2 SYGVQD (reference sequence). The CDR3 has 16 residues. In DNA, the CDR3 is TGCGCCAGCAGCTCGACCGGGACAGGGGAAACCGGGGAGCTGTTTTTT. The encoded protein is CASSSTGTGETGELFF.

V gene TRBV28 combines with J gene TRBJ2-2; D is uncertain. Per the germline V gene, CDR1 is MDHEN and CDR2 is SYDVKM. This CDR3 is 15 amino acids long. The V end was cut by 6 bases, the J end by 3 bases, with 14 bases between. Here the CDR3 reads CASSHSVPDTGELFF. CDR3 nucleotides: TGTGCCAGCAGCCATTCGGTTCCGGACACCGGGGAGCTGTTTTTT.

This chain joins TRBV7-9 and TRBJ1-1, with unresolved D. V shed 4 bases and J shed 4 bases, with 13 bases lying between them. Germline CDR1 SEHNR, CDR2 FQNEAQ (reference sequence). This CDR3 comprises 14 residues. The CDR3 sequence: CASSSSVRSTEAFF. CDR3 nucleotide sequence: TGTGCCAGCAGCTCGTCAGTTAGGAGCACTGAAGCTTTCTTT.

The CDR3 region has the DNA TGTGCCAGTAGTATTGACGTACTAGCCTCCTGGAATGAGCAGTTCTTC. Translated: CASSIDVLASWNEQFF. The chain uses TRBV19 and TRBJ2-1, with D possibly TRBD2 on 6 matching bases. The V end lost 3 bases, the J end lost 7 bases, and 19 bases lay between the germline ends. This CDR3 has 16 residues. The germline gives CDR1 LNHDA, CDR2 SQIVND (reference sequence).

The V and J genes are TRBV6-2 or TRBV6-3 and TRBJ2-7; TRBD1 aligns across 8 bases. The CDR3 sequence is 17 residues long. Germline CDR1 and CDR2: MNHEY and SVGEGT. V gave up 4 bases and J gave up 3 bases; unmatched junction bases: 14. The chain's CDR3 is CASSSSPWTGWYYEQYF. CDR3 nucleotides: TGTGCCAGCAGTTCCTCCCCGTGGACAGGGTGGTACTACGAGCAGTACTTC.

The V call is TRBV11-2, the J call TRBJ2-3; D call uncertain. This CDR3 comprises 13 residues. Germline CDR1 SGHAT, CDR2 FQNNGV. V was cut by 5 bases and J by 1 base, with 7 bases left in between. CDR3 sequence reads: CASSQIGTDTQYF. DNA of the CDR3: TGTGCCAGCAGCCAAATTGGCACAGATACGCAGTATTTT.

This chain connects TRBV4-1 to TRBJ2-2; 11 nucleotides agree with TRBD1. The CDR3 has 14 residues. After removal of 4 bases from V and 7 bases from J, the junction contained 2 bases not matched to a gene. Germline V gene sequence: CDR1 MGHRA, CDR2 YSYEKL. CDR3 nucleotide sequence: TGCGCCAGCAGCCGGACAGGGGGCTACGGGGAGCTGTTTTTT. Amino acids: CASSRTGGYGELFF.

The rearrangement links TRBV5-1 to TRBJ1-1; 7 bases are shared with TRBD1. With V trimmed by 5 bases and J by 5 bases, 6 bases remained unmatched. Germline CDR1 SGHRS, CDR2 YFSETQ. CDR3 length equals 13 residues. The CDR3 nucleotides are TGCGCCAGCAGGCTCGCAGGGGGGACTGAAGCTTTCTTT. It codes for CASRLAGGTEAFF.

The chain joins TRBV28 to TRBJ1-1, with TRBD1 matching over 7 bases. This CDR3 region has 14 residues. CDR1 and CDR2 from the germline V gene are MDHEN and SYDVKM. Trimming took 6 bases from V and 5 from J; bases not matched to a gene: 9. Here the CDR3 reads CASSFRGTGTEAFF. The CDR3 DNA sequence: TGTGCCAGCAGCTTCAGGGGGACGGGGACTGAAGCTTTCTTT.

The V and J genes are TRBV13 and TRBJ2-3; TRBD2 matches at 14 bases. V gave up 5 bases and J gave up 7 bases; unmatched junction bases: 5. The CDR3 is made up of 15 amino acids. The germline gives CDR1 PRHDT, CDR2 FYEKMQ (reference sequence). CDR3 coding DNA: TGTGCCAGCAGCCCGGGGACTAGCGGGAGTTATACGCAGTATTTT. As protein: CASSPGTSGSYTQYF.

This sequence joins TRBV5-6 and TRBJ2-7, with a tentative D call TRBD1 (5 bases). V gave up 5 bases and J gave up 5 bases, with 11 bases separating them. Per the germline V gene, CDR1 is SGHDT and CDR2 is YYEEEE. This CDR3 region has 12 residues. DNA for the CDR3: TGTGCCAGCAGACACGACAGCAACGAGCAGTACTTC. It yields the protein CASRHDSNEQYF.

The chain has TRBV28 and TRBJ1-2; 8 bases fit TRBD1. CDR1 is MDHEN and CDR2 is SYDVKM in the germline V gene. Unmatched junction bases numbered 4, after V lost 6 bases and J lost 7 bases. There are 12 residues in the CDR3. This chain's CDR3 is CASSRTGFGYTF. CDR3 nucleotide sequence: TGTGCCAGCAGCAGGACAGGGTTTGGCTACACCTTC.

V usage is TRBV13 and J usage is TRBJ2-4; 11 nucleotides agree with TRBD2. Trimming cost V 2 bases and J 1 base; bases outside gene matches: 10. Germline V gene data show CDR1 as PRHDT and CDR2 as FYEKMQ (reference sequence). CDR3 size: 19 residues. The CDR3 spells CASSLMGLAGGRAKNIQYF. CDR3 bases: TGTGCCAGCAGCTTAATGGGTCTAGCGGGAGGACGCGCCAAAAACATTCAGTACTTC.

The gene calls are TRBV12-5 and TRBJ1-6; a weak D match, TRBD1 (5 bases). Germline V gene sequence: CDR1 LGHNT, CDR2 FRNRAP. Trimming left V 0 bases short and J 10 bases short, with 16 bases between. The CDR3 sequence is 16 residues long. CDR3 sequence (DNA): TGTGCTAGTGGTTTGGTCGGTGGGCAGGGAGGGTCACCCCTCCACTTT. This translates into CASGLVGGQGGSPLHF.

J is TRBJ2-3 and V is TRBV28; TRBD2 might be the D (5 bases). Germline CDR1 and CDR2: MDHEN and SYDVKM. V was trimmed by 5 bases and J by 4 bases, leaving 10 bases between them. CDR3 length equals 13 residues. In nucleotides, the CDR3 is TGTGCCAGCAGTCCCCCGGGGTCAGATACGCAGTATTTT. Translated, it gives CASSPPGSDTQYF.

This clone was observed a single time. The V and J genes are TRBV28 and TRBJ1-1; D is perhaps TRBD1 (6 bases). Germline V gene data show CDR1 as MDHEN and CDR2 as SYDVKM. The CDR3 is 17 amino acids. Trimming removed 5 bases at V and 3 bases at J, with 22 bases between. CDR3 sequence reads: CASSLLSPVGADTEAFF. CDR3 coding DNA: TGTGCCAGCAGTCTCCTCTCACCAGTGGGGGCGGACACTGAAGCTTTCTTT.

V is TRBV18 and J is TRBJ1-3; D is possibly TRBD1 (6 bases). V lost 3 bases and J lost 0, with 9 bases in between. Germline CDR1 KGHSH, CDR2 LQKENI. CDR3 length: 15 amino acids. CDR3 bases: TGTGCCAGCTCACCCGGACAGAGCTCTGGAAACACCATATATTTT. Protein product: CASSPGQSSGNTIYF.

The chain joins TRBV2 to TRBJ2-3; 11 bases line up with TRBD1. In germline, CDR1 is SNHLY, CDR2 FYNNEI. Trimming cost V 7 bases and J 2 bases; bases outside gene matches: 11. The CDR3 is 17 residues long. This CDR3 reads CASTRPDRGPYTDTQYF. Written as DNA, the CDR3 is TGTGCCAGCACCCGTCCGGACAGGGGGCCCTACACAGATACGCAGTATTTT.

The CDR3 region has the DNA TGCGCCAGCAGTTCAGGACTAGCGGGGGATGAGCAGTTCTTC. This sequence encodes CASSSGLAGDEQFF. The chain recombines TRBV5-1 with TRBJ2-1; TRBD2 matches at 13 bases. V dropped 5 bases and J dropped 8; count of bases not matched to a gene: 4. CDR3 length: 14 amino acids. Germline lookup yields CDR1 SGHRS and CDR2 YFSETQ.

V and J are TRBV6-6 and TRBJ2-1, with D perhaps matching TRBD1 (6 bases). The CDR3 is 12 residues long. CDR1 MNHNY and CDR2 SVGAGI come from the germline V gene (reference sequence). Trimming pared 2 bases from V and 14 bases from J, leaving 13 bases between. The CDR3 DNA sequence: TGTGCCAGCAGTTACACTGACAGGCTTGAGTTCTTC. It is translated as CASSYTDRLEFF.

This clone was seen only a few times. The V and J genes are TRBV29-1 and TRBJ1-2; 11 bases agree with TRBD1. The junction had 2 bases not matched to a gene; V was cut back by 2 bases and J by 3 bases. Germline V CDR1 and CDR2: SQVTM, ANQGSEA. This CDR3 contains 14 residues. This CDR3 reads CSVERGQGDYGYTF. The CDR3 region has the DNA TGCAGCGTTGAAAGGGGACAGGGGGACTATGGCTACACCTTC.